The clone carrying this T cell receptor (beta chain) was recorded a few times. Generated by immunoSEQ multiplex PCR, the TCRdb table keeps only in-frame clones and is missing some. The sample lists 45,000 to 60,000 clones, around four fifths occurring once. This sample was taken from a study of T cells in localized non-small cell lung cancer. Trimming pared 6 bases from V and 7 bases from J, leaving 16 bases between. Germline V gene data show CDR1 as LGHNT and CDR2 as FRNRAP. This CDR3 contains 14 residues. This TCR derives from a female donor over 55 with stage II squamous cell lung carcinoma. V usage is TRBV12-5 and J usage is TRBJ1-5; a weak D match, TRBD1 (5 bases). The input for sequencing was peripheral blood, taken before any cancer treatment. As DNA, the CDR3 is TGTGCTAGTGGACCCCCGGGACCGGGGCAGCCCCAGCATTTT. Translating it yields CASGPPGPGQPQHF.